The clone carrying this T cell receptor (beta chain) has just a few counts. As yet, its antigen is unknown. This sample was taken from a study of beta chain features in type 1 diabetes. About the research overall: No age, gender or cell yield differences were seen between patients and healthy donors.

Purity of each sorted population was above 95%. CDR3 length: 14 amino acids. The germline V and J ends were trimmed by 4 bases and 8 bases, with 17 bases remaining between them. In germline, CDR1 is SNHLY, CDR2 FYNNEI. Study results and caveats: No resolution was reached here on whether HLA type influences TCRB rearrangement. Shorter TCRB CDR3s, moderately but significantly so, marked every one of the four CD4+ subsets in Type 1 diabetes patients.

Expressed TCRB transcripts got sequenced, as all isolated RNA was reverse transcribed. For naive, central memory and regulatory T cell samples, reads averaged about 3.7 million. Sequenced by immunoSEQ multiplex PCR; TCRdb stores in-frame clones only, minus some. Of about 140,000 clones listed, more than 10% are singletons. The sample consisted of central memory CD4+ T cells from blood. The chain combines TRBV2 with TRBJ1-2; TRBD1 is a possible D gene (5 bases). This clonotype originated in a man in his late teens or twenties with type 1 diabetes. CDR3: CASSGVSGSRGYTF. CDR3 bases: TGTGCCAGCAGTGGGGTTTCAGGGAGTCGAGGCTACACCTTC.